The entry below gives a single T cell receptor beta chain sequence along with its context. Its antigen is unknown. The sample belongs to a study of OX40 agonist ivuxolimab in advanced cancers. Some clones are missing from TCRdb's copy, which holds only in-frame ones; the method was immunoSEQ multiplex PCR. The sample consists of roughly 80,000 clones, 90% to 95% of them appearing once. General study results and limits: Certain nonresponding patients likewise had low normalized T-cell clonal expansion.

Germline V lookup: CDR1 KGHSH, CDR2 LQKENI. There are 15 residues in the CDR3. V shed 4 bases, J shed 1 base, and the junction held 2 bases outside the gene matches. This TCR was sampled from an adult with an advanced solid tumor such as melanoma, head and neck, liver or kidney cancer. Here the sequenced sample was CD4+ or CD8+ T cells sorted from blood, taken in a trial of the OX40 agonist ivuxolimab. The chain carries TRBV18 and TRBJ1-2, with 11 bases that match TRBD1. CDR3 bases: TGTGCCAGCTCACTGGACAGGGGGCATAACTATGGCTACACCTTC. Protein product: CASSLDRGHNYGYTF.